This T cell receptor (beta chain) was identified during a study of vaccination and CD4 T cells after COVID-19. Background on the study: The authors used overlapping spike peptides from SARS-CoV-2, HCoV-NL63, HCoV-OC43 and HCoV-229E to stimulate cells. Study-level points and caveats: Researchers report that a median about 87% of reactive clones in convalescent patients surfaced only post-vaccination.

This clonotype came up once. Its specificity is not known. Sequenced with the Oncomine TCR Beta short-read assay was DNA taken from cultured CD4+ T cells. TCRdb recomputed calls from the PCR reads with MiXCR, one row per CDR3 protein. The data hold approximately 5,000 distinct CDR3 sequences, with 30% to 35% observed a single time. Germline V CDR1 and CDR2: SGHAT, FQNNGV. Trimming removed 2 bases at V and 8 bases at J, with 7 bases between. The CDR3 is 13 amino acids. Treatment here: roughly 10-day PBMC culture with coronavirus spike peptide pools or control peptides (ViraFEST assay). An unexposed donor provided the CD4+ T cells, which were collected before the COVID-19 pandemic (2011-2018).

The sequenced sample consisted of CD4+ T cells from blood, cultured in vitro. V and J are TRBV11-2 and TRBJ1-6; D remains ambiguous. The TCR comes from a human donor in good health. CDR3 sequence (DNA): TGTGCCAGCAGCTTAACCAACGATTCACCCCTCCACTTT. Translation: CASSLTNDSPLHF.